The 27 T cell receptor beta chains listed next were all sequenced from one sample in a study of T cell repertoires in cytomegalovirus infection. TCRdb processed the reads anew with MiXCR; each CDR3 protein has one entry. The sample holds 150,000 to 200,000 distinct CDR3 sequences, roughly 9.8% seen once. Sequencing was done on a sample of PBMCs. The receptor source for this set is a human donor in good health (CMV status not recorded). Some clones in this sample may be carry-over from other donors' samples.

This clonotype was seen at least ten times. J is TRBJ2-1 and V is TRBV7-2, with D possibly matching TRBD2 (5 bases). The CDR3 loop spans 11 amino acids. The V end lost 2 bases, the J end lost 12 bases, and 8 bases lay between the germline ends. Germline CDR1 and CDR2: SGHTA and FQGNSA. Here the CDR3 DNA reads TGTGCCAGCAGCTTATGGGGAGCGCAGTTCTTC. It yields the protein CASSLWGAQFF. The full variable domain, with the rest looked up from reference TRBV7-2 and TRBJ2-1, is GAGVSQSPSNKVTEKGKDVELRCDPISGHTALYWYRQSLGQGLEFLIYFQGNSAPDKSGLPSDRFSAERTGGSVSTLTIQRTQQEDSAVYLCASSLWGAQFFGPGTRLTVL.

The J gene is TRBJ1-1, the V gene TRBV15; TRBD1 agrees at 9 bases. CDR1 and CDR2 from the germline V gene are LNHNV and YYDKDF (reference sequence). V lost 11 bases to trimming and J lost 0 bases; unmatched junction nucleotides: 13. The length of the CDR3 is 16 residues. CDR3 coding DNA: TGTGCCCCTCAGGACAGGGGAGGCCTCATGAACACTGAAGCTTTCTTT. Its translation: CAPQDRGGLMNTEAFF. Full variable domain (outside the CDR3, taken from reference TRBV15 and TRBJ1-1): DAMVIQNPRYQVTQFGKPVTLSCSQTLNHNVMYWYQQKSSQAPKLLFHYYDKDFNNEADTPDNFQSRRPNTSFCFLDIRSPGLGDTAMYLCAPQDRGGLMNTEAFFGQGTRLTVV.

This clonotype was observed a few times. The chain uses TRBV20-1 and TRBJ1-5; 8 positions agree with TRBD1. Germline V gene lookup returns CDR1 DFQATT and CDR2 SNEGSKA (reference sequence). The V segment lost 3 bases and the J segment 6 bases; nucleotides outside the gene matches: 7. CDR3 size: 14 residues. The CDR3 protein is CSASGRGLGQPQHF. Written as DNA, the CDR3 is TGCAGTGCTAGCGGCAGGGGGCTCGGTCAGCCCCAGCATTTT.

This clonotype was picked up a small number of times. This rearrangement joins TRBV14 to TRBJ2-7, with D possibly called TRBD1 or TRBD2 (7 bases each). Germline assignment: CDR1 SGHDN and CDR2 FVKESK. The length of the CDR3 is 15 residues. Trimming removed 7 bases at V and 3 bases at J, with 19 bases between. CDR3 region: CASTPHGRGLYEQYF. The CDR3 region has the DNA TGTGCCAGCACCCCCCATGGGAGGGGGCTCTACGAGCAGTACTTC.

This clonotype has a handful of counts. This sequence joins TRBV6-2 or TRBV6-3 and TRBJ2-2, with TRBD2 matching over 13 bases. The V and J ends lost 4 bases and 0 bases, in that order; junction bases with no gene match: 8. Germline values: CDR1 MNHEY, CDR2 SVGEGT. The length of the CDR3 is 19 residues. The CDR3 here is CASSLLAGGLGANTGELFF. The DNA for the CDR3 is TGTGCCAGCAGTTTACTAGCGGGAGGGTTGGGCGCGAACACCGGGGAGCTGTTTTTT.

Many counts were recorded for this clonotype. V is TRBV28 and J is TRBJ1-1; D is unclear. This CDR3 spans 11 amino acids. In germline, CDR1 is MDHEN, CDR2 SYDVKM. V lost 10 bases and J lost 8, with 14 bases in between. CDR3 DNA sequence: TGTGCCACCACGGGAGGATACGAAGCTTTCTTT. As protein: CATTGGYEAFF.

This clonotype was found many times. The V call is TRBV7-2, the J call TRBJ2-1; TRBD2 aligns across 13 bases. The germline V gene has CDR1 SGHTA and CDR2 FQGNSA. The CDR3 runs 17 residues. Trimming at V came to 5 bases and at J to 3 bases, leaving 7 bases not matched to a gene. CDR3 amino acids: CASSIGTSGVLYNEQFF. The CDR3 DNA is TGTGCCAGCAGCATCGGGACTAGCGGGGTCCTCTACAATGAGCAGTTCTTC.

The genes are TRBV11-2 and TRBJ1-1; D is unclear. V dropped 0 bases and J dropped 5 bases, with 10 bases sitting between them. Germline CDR1 SGHAT, CDR2 FQNNGV. This CDR3 comprises 14 residues. The CDR3 sequence is CASSLERTLTEAFF. CDR3 sequence (DNA): TGTGCCAGCAGCTTAGAGAGGACTCTAACTGAAGCTTTCTTT.

This clonotype has at least ten counts. The chain recombines TRBV7-2 with TRBJ2-7, with no clear D. Trimming took off 0 bases at V and 6 bases at J, with 15 bases between the two ends. In germline, CDR1 is SGHTA, CDR2 FQGNSA. The CDR3 covers 15 residues. CDR3 region: CASSLALALSGEQYF. The CDR3 DNA is TGTGCCAGCAGCTTAGCGTTGGCACTGTCGGGCGAGCAGTACTTC.

There are many counts of this clonotype. This chain links TRBV7-2 with TRBJ2-2; maybe TRBD1 (5 bases). In germline, CDR1 is SGHTA, CDR2 FQGNSA. The V and J ends lost 5 bases and 0 bases respectively, with 13 bases between them. The CDR3 length is 16 residues. CDR3: CASSQRTRSNTGELFF. The CDR3 DNA is TGTGCCAGCAGCCAGAGGACAAGATCGAACACCGGGGAGCTGTTTTTT.

This clonotype was recorded at least ten times. The chain carries TRBV6-6 and TRBJ2-6; possibly TRBD1 for D (6 bases). CDR3 size: 16 residues. The V gene lost 8 bases and the J gene lost 4 bases, with 18 bases spanning the gap. Germline V CDR1 and CDR2: MNHNY, SVGAGI (reference sequence). The CDR3 spells CASGDRSPLGANVLTF. The CDR3 DNA reads TGTGCCAGCGGAGACAGGAGCCCTCTGGGGGCCAACGTCCTGACTTTC.

This clonotype was recorded at least ten times. The chain uses TRBV28 and TRBJ2-5; 8 nucleotides line up with TRBD1. This CDR3 spans 16 amino acids. The germline gives CDR1 MDHEN, CDR2 SYDVKM. Germline trimming cut 7 bases from V and 2 bases from J; bases unmatched to any gene: 12. CDR3 sequence reads: CASKDRDRRQQETQYF. The DNA for the CDR3 is TGTGCCAGCAAAGATCGGGACAGGAGACAACAAGAGACCCAGTACTTC.

This chain joins TRBV2 and TRBJ2-3, with 10 bases identical to TRBD2. The CDR3 spans 19 residues. Per germline, CDR1 SNHLY and CDR2 FYNNEI. With 6 bases clipped from V and 6 bases from J, the junction kept 21 bases outside the gene matches. The CDR3 DNA sequence: TGTGCCAGCAGGCGTCAAATTCGTCTAGCGGGGGATTCGGTTGATACGCAGTATTTT. Translated, it gives CASRRQIRLAGDSVDTQYF. Full variable domain (rest looked up from reference TRBV2 and TRBJ2-3): EPEVTQTPSHQVTQMGQEVILRCVPISNHLYFYWYRQILGQKVEFLVSFYNNEISEKSEIFDDQFSVERPDGSNFTLKIRSTKLEDSAMYFCASRRQIRLAGDSVDTQYFGPGTRLTVL.

This clonotype was found many times. The chain is built from TRBV7-9 and TRBJ2-2; either TRBD1 or TRBD2 may supply D (5 bases each). There are 14 residues in the CDR3. The germline CDR1 and CDR2 sequences are SEHNR and FQNEAQ (reference sequence). V was trimmed by 2 bases and J by 6 bases, leaving 10 bases between them. The DNA of the CDR3 is TGTGCCAGCAGCTTACAGGGAGAACCCGGGGAGCTGTTTTTT. It yields the protein CASSLQGEPGELFF.

This clonotype was counted ten times or more. The J gene is TRBJ1-1, the V gene TRBV29-1, with 7 bases matching TRBD1. Unmatched junction bases numbered 11, after V lost 5 bases and J lost 5 bases. The V gene's germline CDR1 is SQVTM and CDR2 ANQGSEA. The CDR3 is made up of 14 amino acids. The CDR3 sequence is CSVHKTGDPTEAFF. The CDR3 DNA follows: TGCAGCGTTCATAAAACAGGGGACCCAACTGAAGCTTTCTTT.

This clonotype was recorded at least ten times. The V and J genes are TRBV7-2 and TRBJ2-3; D is unclear. V gave up 2 bases and J gave up 4 bases, with 19 bases separating them. The CDR3 covers 17 residues. CDR1 is SGHTA, CDR2 FQGNSA, per germline. The CDR3 DNA reads as TGTGCCAGCAGCTTAATACGGCACGGAAGTCGGGCAGATACGCAGTATTTT. It translates to CASSLIRHGSRADTQYF.

There are many counts of this clonotype. The chain has TRBV12-3 or TRBV12-4 and TRBJ1-6, with TRBD1 matching over 7 bases. The CDR3 is 14 amino acids. V was pared by 6 bases and J by 7 bases, with 6 bases of the junction left unmatched. The CDR3 loop reads CASSWGQSNSPLHF. The CDR3 nucleotides read TGTGCCAGCAGCTGGGGACAGTCAAATTCACCCCTCCACTTT.

This clonotype was recorded many times. The CDR3 loop is CASRRGTDTQYF. CDR3 DNA sequence: TGTGCCAGCCGCAGAGGCACAGATACGCAGTATTTT. The chain combines TRBV6-5 with TRBJ2-3; unclear D gene. V lost 8 bases and J lost 1, with 7 bases in between. Looked up from germline, CDR1 is MNHEY and CDR2 is SVGAGI. CDR3 length: 12 residues.

This clonotype was observed a handful of times. The chain uses TRBV5-6 and TRBJ2-1, with D perhaps TRBD1 (6 bases). This CDR3 spans 15 amino acids. Between the trimmed V and J ends, which lost 5 bases and 3 bases, there was a span of 15 bases. Germline V gene lookup returns CDR1 SGHDT and CDR2 YYEEEE. The DNA for the CDR3 is TGTGCCAGCAGATCGACAGGTGCGGACTACAATGAGCAGTTCTTC. This encodes CASRSTGADYNEQFF.

Ten or more counts support this clonotype. V and J are TRBV7-2 and TRBJ2-7; D gene unclear. The V and J ends lost 0 bases and 2 bases respectively, with 8 bases between them. Germline V gene lookup returns CDR1 SGHTA and CDR2 FQGNSA. The CDR3 contains 14 residues. DNA for the CDR3: TGTGCCAGCAGCTTAGCAGGCAAGACCTACGAGCAGTACTTC. Protein product: CASSLAGKTYEQYF.

The chain employs TRBV14 and TRBJ2-7; D is unclear. Between the trimmed V and J ends, which lost 1 base and 3 bases, there was a span of 7 bases. The CDR3 is made up of 13 amino acids. From germline, CDR1 is SGHDN and CDR2 FVKESK. The DNA for the CDR3 is TGTGCCAGCAGCCAAGGTCATTTCTACGAGCAGTACTTC. This translates into CASSQGHFYEQYF.

This clonotype has ten or more counts. This chain connects TRBV2 to TRBJ2-7; 8 bases match TRBD1. This CDR3 contains 14 residues. CDR1 and CDR2 (germline): SNHLY, FYNNEI. The V segment lost 7 bases and the J segment 4 bases; nucleotides outside the gene matches: 9. The CDR3 region has the DNA TGTGCCAGCATAGGCAGGGGGCCTATTTACGAGCAGTACTTC. It is translated as CASIGRGPIYEQYF.

This clonotype appeared many times. The chain is built from TRBV7-2 and TRBJ2-1, with TRBD2 matching over 7 bases. This CDR3 region has 14 residues. Germline values: CDR1 SGHTA, CDR2 FQGNSA. V was clipped by 5 bases and J by 8 bases; unmatched bases: 9. The CDR3 sequence: CASSALTSVDEQFF. The CDR3 DNA sequence: TGTGCCAGCAGCGCCCTCACTAGCGTAGATGAGCAGTTCTTC.

The chain links TRBV20-1 to TRBJ2-5; possibly TRBD1 for D (6 bases). The V gene's germline CDR1 is DFQATT and CDR2 SNEGSKA (reference sequence). The CDR3 has 13 residues. The V and J ends lost 3 bases and 4 bases respectively, with 12 bases between them. The CDR3 is CSARDSWAETQYF. DNA of the CDR3: TGCAGTGCTAGGGACAGCTGGGCAGAGACCCAGTACTTC.

The chain joins TRBV14 to TRBJ1-5, with a tentative D call TRBD1 (5 bases). Per the germline V gene, CDR1 is SGHDN and CDR2 is FVKESK. Trimming left V 0 bases short and J 9 bases short, with 9 bases between. CDR3 length: 13 amino acids. CDR3 sequence reads: CASSQDRGRPQHF. The CDR3 coding sequence is TGTGCCAGCAGCCAAGATCGGGGACGGCCCCAGCATTTT.

This clonotype turned up a few times. The V and J genes are TRBV6-8 and TRBJ2-1; D is unresolved. The CDR3 is made up of 14 amino acids. Germline CDR1 reads MNHGY; CDR2 reads SAAAGT. The V end was cut by 6 bases, the J end by 5 bases, with 14 bases between. The chain's CDR3 is CASSRFILDNEQFF. CDR3 DNA: TGTGCCAGCAGCAGATTCATCTTAGACAATGAGCAGTTCTTC.

The rearrangement joins TRBV4-3 to TRBJ2-7; 9 bases fit TRBD1. This CDR3 is 19 amino acids long. The germline V gene has CDR1 LGHNA and CDR2 YSLEER. J was trimmed by 3 bases and V by 1 base; bases with no gene match: 16. The CDR3 reads CASSQGRSGKGQGDYEQYF. In DNA, the CDR3 is TGCGCCAGCAGCCAAGGACGGTCAGGGAAGGGACAGGGCGACTACGAGCAGTACTTC.